Below, 20 T cell receptor beta chains from the same sample are listed, as sequenced in a study of CD4+ T cells in melanoma. Libraries were prepared by immunoSEQ multiplex PCR; TCRdb keeps only in-frame clonotypes and omits some of them. The sample yields tens of thousands of clones, roughly 69% seen once. Sequenced input: tumor tissue. The receptors stem from a human donor with melanoma.

V gene TRBV6-1 combines with J gene TRBJ1-1, with D uncertain. This CDR3 has 18 residues. Germline loops: CDR1 MNHNS, CDR2 SASEGT. V lost 2 bases and J lost 1, with 20 bases in between. The CDR3 is CASSEIRSLYLTNTEAFF. CDR3 DNA: TGTGCCAGCAGTGAAATCAGGTCCCTGTATTTGACGAACACTGAAGCTTTCTTT.

The table lists this clone with a few counts. The V and J genes are TRBV5-1 and TRBJ1-2, with a weak D call TRBD1 (5 bases). Between the trimmed V and J ends, which lost 1 base and 6 bases, there was a span of 10 bases. Germline CDR1 is SGHRS and CDR2 is YFSETQ. The CDR3 runs to 13 residues. In DNA, the CDR3 is TGCGCCAGCAGCTTGTTAGGGGTTGATGGCTACACCTTC. Translation: CASSLLGVDGYTF.

This clone was seen more than once but under ten times. The chain links TRBV4-3 to TRBJ2-4, with unresolved D. V shed 0 bases and J shed 3 bases, with 9 bases lying between them. The CDR3 is 15 residues long. The V gene's germline CDR1 is LGHNA and CDR2 YSLEER. The CDR3 bases are TGCGCCAGCAGCCAAGATCGGTTCGGCAAAAACATTCAGTACTTC. Its translation: CASSQDRFGKNIQYF.

This clone occurred a few times. V gene TRBV6-1 combines with J gene TRBJ1-2; no clear D gene. Trimming left V 2 bases short and J 5 bases short, with 18 bases between. CDR3 length: 16 amino acids. Germline values: CDR1 MNHNS, CDR2 SASEGT. The CDR3 region has the DNA TGTGCCAGCAGTGAATATCTGGGCAGCCCCGAGTATGGCTACACCTTC. Translation: CASSEYLGSPEYGYTF.

This clone appeared once. The chain combines TRBV7-9 with TRBJ2-1, with 9 bases fitting TRBD2. The CDR3 has 15 residues. Germline V gene sequence: CDR1 SEHNR, CDR2 FQNEAQ (reference sequence). The J segment lost 8 bases and the V segment lost 8 bases, leaving 13 bases of the junction unmatched. CDR3 in amino acids: CASRDRTSAPHEQFF. The CDR3 DNA is TGTGCCAGCCGGGATCGGACTAGCGCCCCCCATGAGCAGTTCTTC. The whole variable domain, remainder taken from reference TRBV7-9 and TRBJ2-1, is DTGVSQNPRHKITKRGQNVTFRCDPISEHNRLYWYRQTLGQGPEFLTYFQNEAQLEKSRLLSDRFSAERPKGSFSTLEIQRTEQGDSAMYLCASRDRTSAPHEQFFGPGTRLTVL.

The V gene is TRBV6-6, the J gene TRBJ1-1, with D unresolved. The V end was cut by 4 bases, the J end by 5 bases, with 8 bases between. The CDR3 runs to 12 residues. Germline V gene sequence: CDR1 MNHNY, CDR2 SVGAGI (reference sequence). CDR3 sequence: CASSSMRTEAFF. The CDR3, as DNA: TGTGCCAGCAGTTCCATGCGGACTGAAGCTTTCTTT.

This clone was seen only a few times. The V gene is TRBV30, the J gene TRBJ1-5; D remains ambiguous. CDR3 length equals 12 residues. The germline gives CDR1 GTSNPN, CDR2 SVGIG (reference sequence). V lost 1 base, J lost 7 bases, and 8 bases lay in between. In nucleotides, the CDR3 is TGTGCCTGGAGTGACAGTGCACAGCCCCAGCATTTT. This codes for CAWSDSAQPQHF.

The chain has TRBV6-6 and TRBJ1-5, with D uncertain. Germline-derived CDR1 and CDR2 are MNHNY and SVGAGI (reference sequence). This CDR3 region has 13 residues. V was clipped by 8 bases and J by 0 bases, with 8 bases between them. DNA for the CDR3: TGTGCCAGCGACGGTTATAGCAATCAGCCCCAGCATTTT. Encoded protein: CASDGYSNQPQHF.

The chain has TRBV29-1 and TRBJ1-2; 8 nucleotides align to TRBD1. Germline-derived CDR1 and CDR2 are SQVTM and ANQGSEA. This CDR3 spans 14 amino acids. Trimming cost V 6 bases and J 5 bases; bases outside gene matches: 11. The CDR3, as DNA: TGCAGCGTGAAAAATGGACAGGGCGGATATGGCTACACCTTC. This translates into CSVKNGQGGYGYTF.

A few counts support this clone. The rearrangement joins TRBV5-6 to TRBJ2-1; 9 bases agree with TRBD1. This CDR3 comprises 16 residues. The germline V gene has CDR1 SGHDT and CDR2 YYEEEE. The J segment lost 4 bases and the V segment lost 4 bases, leaving 9 bases of the junction unmatched. This CDR3 reads CASSISGTGLYNEQFF. In DNA, the CDR3 is TGTGCCAGCAGCATCTCCGGGACAGGGCTTTACAATGAGCAGTTCTTC.

This chain links TRBV6-6 with TRBJ2-1; TRBD2 agrees at 8 bases. This CDR3 has 14 residues. Germline trimming cut 8 bases from V and 3 bases from J; bases unmatched to any gene: 6. Per germline, CDR1 MNHNY and CDR2 SVGAGI (reference sequence). The CDR3 coding sequence is TGTGCCAGCTGCCCGGGGGGGGGCTACAATGAGCAGTTCTTC. It encodes CASCPGGGYNEQFF.

In its sample, this clone ranks as medium-sized. This sequence joins TRBV15 and TRBJ1-6, with D possibly being TRBD1 (5 bases). With 0 bases removed from V and 10 bases from J, the gap between germline ends came to 13 bases. CDR1 is LNHNV and CDR2 is YYDKDF in the germline V gene (reference sequence). The CDR3 is 15 amino acids. The CDR3 spells CATSRDRGGPSPLHF. The CDR3 DNA follows: TGTGCCACCAGCAGAGATCGGGGGGGTCCCTCACCCCTCCACTTT.

V gene TRBV15 combines with J gene TRBJ1-2; TRBD1 aligns across 7 bases. The germline V gene encodes CDR1 LNHNV and CDR2 YYDKDF (reference sequence). With V trimmed by 3 bases and J by 1 base, 5 bases remained unmatched. The CDR3 runs to 15 residues. In DNA form, the CDR3 reads TGTGCCACCAGCAGTAGGACAGGCGTTAACTATGGCTACACCTTC. It translates to CATSSRTGVNYGYTF.

The chain joins TRBV5-6 to TRBJ1-2; TRBD1 might be the D (6 bases). Germline loops: CDR1 SGHDT, CDR2 YYEEEE. The CDR3 spans 15 residues. The V gene lost 0 bases and the J gene lost 4 bases, with 13 bases spanning the gap. CDR3 in DNA: TGTGCCAGCAGCTTGGAACGAGGGGGGGGCTATGGCTACACCTTC. It specifies CASSLERGGGYGYTF.

V usage is TRBV28 and J usage is TRBJ2-7; no clear D. The CDR3 covers 12 residues. V was clipped by 1 base and J by 4 bases, with 5 bases between them. Germline loops: CDR1 MDHEN, CDR2 SYDVKM. The CDR3 region has the DNA TGTGCCAGCAGTTTATTTGCTTACGAGCAGTACTTC. It translates to CASSLFAYEQYF.

The chain links TRBV15 to TRBJ1-5; 8 nucleotides agree with TRBD1. Germline V gives CDR1 LNHNV, CDR2 YYDKDF (reference sequence). V shed 4 bases and J 0 bases; nucleotides not matched to a gene: 17. The CDR3 totals 20 residues. The CDR3 loop is CATSTETFDRGRYSNQPQHF. The DNA of the CDR3 is TGTGCCACCAGCACAGAGACCTTTGACAGGGGACGTTATAGCAATCAGCCCCAGCATTTT. The variable domain in full, with the rest retrieved from reference TRBV15 and TRBJ1-5, is DAMVIQNPRYQVTQFGKPVTLSCSQTLNHNVMYWYQQKSSQAPKLLFHYYDKDFNNEADTPDNFQSRRPNTSFCFLDIRSPGLGDTAMYLCATSTETFDRGRYSNQPQHFGDGTRLSIL.

Judged by abundance, this clone is medium-sized. The chain joins TRBV7-9 to TRBJ2-7; weak D call: TRBD2 (7 bases). This CDR3 region has 13 residues. Germline lookup yields CDR1 SEHNR and CDR2 FQNEAQ (reference sequence). Deletions cut 8 bases from V and 1 base from J, with 12 bases between. CDR3 in amino acids: CASGGGTSYEQYF. The CDR3 DNA sequence: TGTGCCAGCGGGGGGGGCACTTCCTACGAGCAGTACTTC.

V gene TRBV7-8 combines with J gene TRBJ2-1, with TRBD2 matching over 16 bases. Trimming took 5 bases from V and 12 from J; bases not matched to a gene: 7. Germline CDR1 and CDR2: SGHVS and FQNEAQ. This CDR3 has 15 amino acids. CDR3 region: CASSGTSGGEYGQFF. In nucleotides, the CDR3 is TGTGCCAGCAGCGGGACTAGCGGGGGGGAATACGGGCAGTTCTTC.

The V call is TRBV4-1, the J call TRBJ2-1; possible D gene TRBD1, 5 bases. The CDR3 has 14 residues. V was pared by 2 bases and J by 7 bases, with 12 bases between. The germline CDR1 and CDR2 sequences are MGHRA and YSYEKL. This CDR3 reads CASSQRGQNNEQFF. CDR3 DNA sequence: TGCGCCAGCAGCCAACGTGGACAAAATAATGAGCAGTTCTTC.

The chain recombines TRBV18 with TRBJ1-1; 10 nucleotides agree with TRBD1. Germline trimming cut 3 bases from V and 5 bases from J; bases unmatched to any gene: 6. This CDR3 has 15 residues. Germline CDR1 reads KGHSH; CDR2 reads LQKENI. The CDR3 DNA follows: TGTGCCAGCTCACCGAGACAGGGGGCAACAACTGAAGCTTTCTTT. This translates into CASSPRQGATTEAFF.